The rows below give T cell receptor beta chains drawn from one sample of a study of naive and memory T cell subsets. MiXCR, run by TCRdb on the 5' RACE reads, gives a single entry per CDR3 protein. The table lists about 32,000 distinct CDR3 sequences, over 15% of them singletons. Receptors were obtained from a female donor in good health. Both conserved end residues are trimmed from each CDR3.

>TRBV7-9
ASSLAPGAAAYYEQY
>TRBV5-1
ASSLLDRDVNEQF
>TRBV18
ASSPKGAGSNQPQH
>TRBV29-1
STTERGGETQY
>TRBV20-1
SAPVAGYQETQY
>TRBV6-1
ASSVIGQGAETQY
>TRBV29-1
SGLRGGTDTQY
>TRBV11-2
ASSSEPAGGLYEQY
>TRBV29-1
SVVRDYGYT
>TRBV15
ATSRDEAKDSPLH
>TRBV5-1
ASSLGWEAHNEQF
>TRBV19
ATGELRSPLQH
>TRBV5-1
ASSLRTSYEQY
>TRBV12-5
ASGYGTGPYNEQF
>TRBV29-1
SVPFGGQGVY
>TRBV6-5
ASRDSGGSLDEQF
>TRBV12-3/TRBV12-4
ASRRTGGSTISNQPQH
>TRBV12-3/TRBV12-4
ASTAGRGGYNEQF
>TRBV6-5
ASSYFSGTGYEQY
>TRBV5-1
ASSIENWSSGANVLT
>TRBV5-1
ASSLASAGAVGELF
>TRBV10-1
ARRATEAF
>TRBV20-1
SARSVTSGHTGELF
>TRBV5-6
ASSLEGVNYGYT
>TRBV29-1
SVHGQGSSYEQY
>TRBV18
ASSPVRANQETQY